This T cell receptor (beta chain) was identified during a study of post-analysis software for immune sequencing data. Prepared libraries of TCR beta cDNA carried unique molecular identifiers. TCRdb processed the PCR reads anew with MiXCR; each CDR3 protein has one entry. The sample lists approximately 460,000 distinct CDR3 sequences, over 35% seen once, with 9% to 13% in the top ten. Germline CDR1 reads MDHEN; CDR2 reads SYDVKM. J was trimmed by 8 bases and V by 5 bases; bases with no gene match: 21. The CDR3 is made up of 17 amino acids. Note on this clonotype: Antigen unknown.

General observations from the study: Included in a set of 5 or 6 TRBV segments more frequent in patients than controls were TRBV5-6, TRBV5-1 and TRBV20-1.

The receptor comes from a girl aged 10-17 years with multiple sclerosis. Sample: blood. This rearrangement joins TRBV28 to TRBJ2-7; TRBD1 agrees at 7 bases. Written as DNA, the CDR3 is TGTGCCAGCAGTGTCCCCTTGACAGGGTCTCTAAATCTACAGCAGTACTTC. Translating it yields CASSVPLTGSLNLQQYF.